The rows below give T cell receptor beta chains drawn from one sample of a study of vaccination and CD4 T cells after COVID-19. Their antigens remain unidentified. TCRdb re-called the PCR reads with MiXCR, one entry per CDR3 protein. The profile shows about 15,000 distinct CDR3 sequences, around 70% of them singletons. Material: CD4+ T cells from blood, cultured in vitro. These receptors were collected from a human donor who had recovered from COVID-19. Both conserved end residues are trimmed from each CDR3. Clone size is stated in some rows and not others, as once, few, many or a class when expanded.

v_call	cdr3_length	clone_size	cdr3_aa
TRBV7-6	13	NA	ASSSSGGKNTEAF
TRBV7-9	14	NA	ASSLGIRDSNQPQH
TRBV7-2	12	NA	ASSLVHSSYEQY
TRBV7-2	15	NA	ASSLFPRGGRGQPQH
TRBV15	11	NA	ATNRDRNEKLF
TRBV19	15	NA	ASSRGGTAGTKNIQY
TRBV12-3/TRBV12-4	13	NA	ASSLWTGETGELF
TRBV6-2/TRBV6-3	13	NA	ASSFFPGRNQPQH
TRBV7-6	15	NA	ASSLARLGQNNSPLH
TRBV20-1	8	NA	SKGGETQY
TRBV6-5	13	few	ASSYDRDTSGEAF
TRBV20-1	12	NA	SARTGGSDFEQF
TRBV6-1	10	once	ASRRTDYGYT
TRBV20-1	17	NA	SASPTSARGLATNEKLF
TRBV5-1	13	NA	ASSLYGATSYGYT
TRBV20-1	12	NA	SAPTGTAIGGYT
TRBV28	13	NA	ASSFVGQGHTEAF
TRBV6-2/TRBV6-3	16	NA	ASSYLGRVPPMGETQY
TRBV6-1	9	NA	ASSRGGGYT
TRBV6-5	11	NA	ASSYEAVTEAF
TRBV9	13	NA	ASSSQPKSSDTQY
TRBV6-5	14	NA	ASSSPGQGVGYGYT
TRBV12-3/TRBV12-4	14	NA	ASSLRARGTNYGYT
TRBV20-1	14	NA	SASGVNRGSNQPQH
TRBV9	13	NA	ASSATTGSNYGYT
TRBV20-1	13	few	SARDWEGDQETQY
TRBV24-1	11	few	ATMGTSKDTQY
TRBV6-5	14	NA	ASSYRPTGSNSPLH
TRBV6-1	13	NA	ASRHFPTPSYEQY
TRBV7-9	14	NA	ASSLRAGPEEEKLF
TRBV24-1	13	NA	ATSDGAGVPHEQY
TRBV20-1	15	NA	SAGRDWGRQSNQPQH
TRBV5-5	15	once	ASSLGQGGDSNQPQH
TRBV7-2	13	few	ASSLGSVVGVGAF
TRBV30	11	once	AWSWAFNYGYT
TRBV9	13	NA	ASSVGVTAPYGYT
TRBV20-1	12	NA	SARVGPKGQPQH
TRBV15	11	few	ATSRQPGSLAF
TRBV7-9	11	once	ASRSSGLETQY
TRBV20-1	13	NA	SPQRPGTSTDTQY
TRBV6-2/TRBV6-3	12	NA	ASSSGSQNQPQH